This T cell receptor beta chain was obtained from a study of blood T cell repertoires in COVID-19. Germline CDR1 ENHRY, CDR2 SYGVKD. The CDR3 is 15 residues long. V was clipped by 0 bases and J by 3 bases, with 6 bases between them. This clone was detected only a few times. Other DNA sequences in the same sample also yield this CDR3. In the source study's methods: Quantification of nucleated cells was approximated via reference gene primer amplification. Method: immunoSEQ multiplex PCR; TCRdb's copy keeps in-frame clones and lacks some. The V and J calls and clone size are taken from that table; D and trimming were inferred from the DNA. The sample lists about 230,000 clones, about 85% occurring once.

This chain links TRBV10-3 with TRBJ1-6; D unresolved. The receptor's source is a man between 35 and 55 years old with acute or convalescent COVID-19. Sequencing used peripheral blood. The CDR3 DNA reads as TGTGCCATCAGTGAGTCGAGCGGCTATAATTCACCCCTCCACTTT. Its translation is CAISESSGYNSPLHF.